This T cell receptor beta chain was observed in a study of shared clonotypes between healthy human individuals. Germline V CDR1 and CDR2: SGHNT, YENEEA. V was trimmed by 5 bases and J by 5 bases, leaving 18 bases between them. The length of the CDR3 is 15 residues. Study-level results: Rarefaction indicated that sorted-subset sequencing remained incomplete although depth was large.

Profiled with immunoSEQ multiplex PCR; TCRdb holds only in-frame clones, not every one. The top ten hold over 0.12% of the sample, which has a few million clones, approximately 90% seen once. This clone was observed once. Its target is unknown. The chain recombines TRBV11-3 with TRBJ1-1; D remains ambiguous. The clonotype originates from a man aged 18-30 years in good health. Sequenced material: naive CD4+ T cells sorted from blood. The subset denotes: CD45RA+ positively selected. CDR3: CASSPPLGPGTEAFF. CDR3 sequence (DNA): TGTGCCAGCAGCCCCCCCCTCGGTCCGGGAACTGAAGCTTTCTTT.